The present T cell receptor (beta chain) was sequenced within a study of early T cells in non-severe SARS-CoV-2 infection. The overall study: It was bulk RNA from unsorted whole blood that was sequenced, and the chains were unpaired. Study results and limitations: VDJdb matches were skewed toward anti-spike CD8 T cell responses.

This clonotype was counted at least ten times. Its specificity is unknown. V lost 5 bases and J lost 2; bases outside the gene matches: 4. CDR1 and CDR2 from the germline V gene are SGHTA and FQGTGA. This CDR3 has 15 residues. Unique molecular identifiers tagged individual cDNA molecules. TCRdb analysed the 5' RACE reads with MiXCR anew, one entry per CDR3 protein. This sample carries about 36,000 distinct CDR3 sequences, around 4% of them seen once, and the ten largest clones take about 9%. The chain couples TRBV7-3 to TRBJ2-1; 9 bases fit TRBD1. The source material was whole blood. The sequence came from an adult who was a healthcare worker with PCR-confirmed SARS-CoV-2 infection or an uninfected control (not recorded which). CDR3 sequence (DNA): TGTGCCAGCAGCCCGGGACAGGGACCCTACAATGAGCAGTTCTTC. This gives the protein CASSPGQGPYNEQFF.